One T cell receptor beta chain is described in this entry. These data come from a study of blood T cell repertoires in COVID-19. Only in-frame clones appear in the TCRdb table, and some are missing; sequencing was by immunoSEQ multiplex PCR. This table holds approximately 200,000 clones, 86% found once. The sequence came from a woman younger than 45 who had been exposed to COVID-19. Input material: PBMCs or T cells enriched from blood (not recorded which).

The CDR3 loop is CASSLQPGEKLFF. CDR3 nucleotide sequence: TGTGCCAGCAGCTTACAGCCGGGTGAAAAACTGTTTTTT. This chain connects TRBV11-3 to TRBJ1-4, with D unresolved. Germline CDR1 reads SGHNT; CDR2 reads YENEEA. CDR3 length: 13 residues. Trimming pared 2 bases from V and 7 bases from J, leaving 8 bases between.